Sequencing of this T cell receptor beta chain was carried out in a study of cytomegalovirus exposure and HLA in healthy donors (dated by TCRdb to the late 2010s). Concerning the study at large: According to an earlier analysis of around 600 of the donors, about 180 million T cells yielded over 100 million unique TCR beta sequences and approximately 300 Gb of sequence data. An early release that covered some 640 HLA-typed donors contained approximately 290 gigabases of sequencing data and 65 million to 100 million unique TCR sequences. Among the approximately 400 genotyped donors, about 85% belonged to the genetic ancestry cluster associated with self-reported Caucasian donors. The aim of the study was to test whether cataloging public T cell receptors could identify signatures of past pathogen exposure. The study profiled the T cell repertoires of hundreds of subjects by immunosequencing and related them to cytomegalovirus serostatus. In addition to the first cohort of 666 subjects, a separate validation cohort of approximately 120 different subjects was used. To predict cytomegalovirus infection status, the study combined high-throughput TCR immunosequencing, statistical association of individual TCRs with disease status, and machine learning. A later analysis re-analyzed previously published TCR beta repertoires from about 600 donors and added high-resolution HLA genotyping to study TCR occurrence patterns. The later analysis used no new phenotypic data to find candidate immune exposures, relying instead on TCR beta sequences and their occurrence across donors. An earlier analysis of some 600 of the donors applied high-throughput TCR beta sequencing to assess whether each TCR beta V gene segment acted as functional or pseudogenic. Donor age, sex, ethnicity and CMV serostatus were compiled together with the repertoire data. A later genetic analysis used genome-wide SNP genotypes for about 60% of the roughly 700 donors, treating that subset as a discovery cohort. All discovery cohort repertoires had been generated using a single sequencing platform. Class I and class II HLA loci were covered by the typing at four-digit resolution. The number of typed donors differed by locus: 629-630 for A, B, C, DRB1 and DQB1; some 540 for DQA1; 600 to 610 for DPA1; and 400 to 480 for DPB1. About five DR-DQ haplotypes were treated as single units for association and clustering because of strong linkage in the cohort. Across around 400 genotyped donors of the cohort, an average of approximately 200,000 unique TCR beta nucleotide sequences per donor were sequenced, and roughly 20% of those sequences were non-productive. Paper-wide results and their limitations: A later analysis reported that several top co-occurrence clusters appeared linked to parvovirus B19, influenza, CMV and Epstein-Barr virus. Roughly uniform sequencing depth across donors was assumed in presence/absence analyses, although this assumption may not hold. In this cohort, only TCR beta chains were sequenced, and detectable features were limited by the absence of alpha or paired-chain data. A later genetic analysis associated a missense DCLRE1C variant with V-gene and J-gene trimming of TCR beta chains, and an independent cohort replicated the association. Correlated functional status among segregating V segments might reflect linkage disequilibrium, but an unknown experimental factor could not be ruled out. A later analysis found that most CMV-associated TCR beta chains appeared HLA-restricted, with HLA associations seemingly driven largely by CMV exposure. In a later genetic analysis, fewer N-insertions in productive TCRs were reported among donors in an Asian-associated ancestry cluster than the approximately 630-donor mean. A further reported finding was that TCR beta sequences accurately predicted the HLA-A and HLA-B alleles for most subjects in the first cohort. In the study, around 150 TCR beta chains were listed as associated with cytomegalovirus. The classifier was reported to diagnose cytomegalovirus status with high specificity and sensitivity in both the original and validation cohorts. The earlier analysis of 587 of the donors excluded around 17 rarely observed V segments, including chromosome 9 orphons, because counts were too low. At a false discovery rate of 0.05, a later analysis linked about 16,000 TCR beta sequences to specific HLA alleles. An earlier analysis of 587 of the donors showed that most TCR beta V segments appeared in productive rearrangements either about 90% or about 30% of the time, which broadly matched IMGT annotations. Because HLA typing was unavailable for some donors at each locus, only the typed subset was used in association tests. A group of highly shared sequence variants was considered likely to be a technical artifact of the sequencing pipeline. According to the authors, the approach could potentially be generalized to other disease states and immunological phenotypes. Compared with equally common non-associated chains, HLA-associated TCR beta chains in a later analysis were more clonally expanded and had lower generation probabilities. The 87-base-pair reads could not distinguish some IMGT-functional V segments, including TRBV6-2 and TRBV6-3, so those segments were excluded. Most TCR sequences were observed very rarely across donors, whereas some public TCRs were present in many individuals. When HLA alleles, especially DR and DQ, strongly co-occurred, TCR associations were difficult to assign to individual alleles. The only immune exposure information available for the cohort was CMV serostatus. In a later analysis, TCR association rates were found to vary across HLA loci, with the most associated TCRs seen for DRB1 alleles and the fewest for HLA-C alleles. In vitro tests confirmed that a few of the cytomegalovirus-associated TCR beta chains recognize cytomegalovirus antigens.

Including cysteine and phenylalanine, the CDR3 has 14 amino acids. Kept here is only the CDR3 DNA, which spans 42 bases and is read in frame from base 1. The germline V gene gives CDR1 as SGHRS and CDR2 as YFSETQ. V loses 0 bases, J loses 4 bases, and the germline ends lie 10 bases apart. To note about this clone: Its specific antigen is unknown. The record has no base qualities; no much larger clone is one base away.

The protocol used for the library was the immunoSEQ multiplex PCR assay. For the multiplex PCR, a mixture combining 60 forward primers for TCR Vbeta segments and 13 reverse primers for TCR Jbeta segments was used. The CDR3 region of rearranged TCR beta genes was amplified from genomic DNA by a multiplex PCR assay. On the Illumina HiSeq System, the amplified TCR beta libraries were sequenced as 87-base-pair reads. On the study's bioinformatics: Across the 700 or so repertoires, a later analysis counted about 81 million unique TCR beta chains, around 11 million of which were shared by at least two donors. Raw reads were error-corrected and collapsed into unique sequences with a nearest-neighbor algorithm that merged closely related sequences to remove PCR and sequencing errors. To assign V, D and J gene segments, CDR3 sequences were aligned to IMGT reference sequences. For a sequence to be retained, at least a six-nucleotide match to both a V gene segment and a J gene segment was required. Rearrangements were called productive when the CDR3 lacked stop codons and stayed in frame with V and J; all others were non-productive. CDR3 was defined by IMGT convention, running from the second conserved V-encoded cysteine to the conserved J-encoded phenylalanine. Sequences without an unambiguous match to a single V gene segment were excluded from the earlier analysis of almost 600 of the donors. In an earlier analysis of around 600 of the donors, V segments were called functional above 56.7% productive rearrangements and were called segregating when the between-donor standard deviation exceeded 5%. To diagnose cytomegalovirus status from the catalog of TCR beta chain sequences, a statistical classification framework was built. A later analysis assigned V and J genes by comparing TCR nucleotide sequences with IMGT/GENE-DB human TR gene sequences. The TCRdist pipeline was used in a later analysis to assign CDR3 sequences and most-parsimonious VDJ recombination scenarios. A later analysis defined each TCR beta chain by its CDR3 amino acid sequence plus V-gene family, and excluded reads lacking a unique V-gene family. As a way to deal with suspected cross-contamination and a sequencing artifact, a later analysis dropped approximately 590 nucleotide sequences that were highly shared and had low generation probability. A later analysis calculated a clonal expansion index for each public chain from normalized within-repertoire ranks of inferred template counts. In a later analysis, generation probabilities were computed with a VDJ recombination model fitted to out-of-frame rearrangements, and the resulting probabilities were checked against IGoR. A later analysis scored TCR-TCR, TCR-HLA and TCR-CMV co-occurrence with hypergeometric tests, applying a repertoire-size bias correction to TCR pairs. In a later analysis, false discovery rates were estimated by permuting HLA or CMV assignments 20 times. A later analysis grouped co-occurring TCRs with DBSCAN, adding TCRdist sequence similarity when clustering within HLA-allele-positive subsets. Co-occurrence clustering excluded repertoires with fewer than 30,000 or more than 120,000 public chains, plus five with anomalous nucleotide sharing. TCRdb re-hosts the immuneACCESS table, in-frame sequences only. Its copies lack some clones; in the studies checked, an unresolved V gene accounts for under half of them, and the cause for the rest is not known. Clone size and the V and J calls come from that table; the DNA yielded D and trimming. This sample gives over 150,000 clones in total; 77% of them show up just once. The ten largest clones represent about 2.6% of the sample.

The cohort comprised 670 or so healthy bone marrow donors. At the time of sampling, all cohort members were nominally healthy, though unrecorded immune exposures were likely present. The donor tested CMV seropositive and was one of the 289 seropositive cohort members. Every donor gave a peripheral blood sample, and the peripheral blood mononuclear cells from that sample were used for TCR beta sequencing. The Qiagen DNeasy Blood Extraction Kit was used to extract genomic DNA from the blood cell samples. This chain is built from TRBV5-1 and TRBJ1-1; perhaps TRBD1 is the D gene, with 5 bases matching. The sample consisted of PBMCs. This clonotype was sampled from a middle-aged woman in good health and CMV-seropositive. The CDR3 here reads CASSLDSGGTEAFF. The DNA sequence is TGCGCCAGCAGCTTGGACAGCGGGGGCACTGAAGCTTTCTTT.